A selection of T cell receptor beta chains follows, all from one sample in a study of identical twins. From the 5' RACE reads, TCRdb called clonotypes with MiXCR, one entry per CDR3 protein. Of about 730,000 distinct CDR3 sequences listed, 20% to 25% are singletons. These same data were also listed under a study on T cells expressing NK-cell markers.

Source material: PBMCs. Receptors originate from a woman under 30 in good health. CDR3s include the opening cysteine and the closing phenylalanine or tryptophan. D genes are given only for firm matches. Some rows mark clone size as missing; the rest say once, few, many or name a class of expanded clone.

v_call: TRBV7-9; clone_size: few; j_call: TRBJ2-1; d_call: TRBD2; cdr3_nt: TGTGCCAGCAGCTCCCCGACTAGCCGCTCCGACAATGAGCAGTTCTTC; cdr3_aa: CASSSPTSRSDNEQFF
v_call: TRBV6-2/TRBV6-3; clone_size: many; j_call: TRBJ2-1; d_call: .; cdr3_nt: TGTGCCAGCAGTTATAGGGACATCCGGGAGCAGTTCTTC; cdr3_aa: CASSYRDIREQFF
v_call: TRBV27; clone_size: .; j_call: TRBJ2-7; d_call: TRBD2; cdr3_nt: TGTGCCACTCACCCCGGGGGGAGTCAGCCCAGGGAGCAGTACTTC; cdr3_aa: CATHPGGSQPREQYF
v_call: TRBV6-2/TRBV6-3; clone_size: .; j_call: TRBJ2-2; d_call: .; cdr3_nt: TGTGCCGTCCGGGACTGGACGAACACCGGGGAGCTGTTTTTT; cdr3_aa: CAVRDWTNTGELFF
v_call: TRBV7-8; clone_size: .; j_call: TRBJ2-2; d_call: .; cdr3_nt: TGTGCCAGCAGCTTACGTTGGGGACGAATCACCGGGGAGCTGTTTTTT; cdr3_aa: CASSLRWGRITGELFF
v_call: TRBV28; clone_size: .; j_call: TRBJ2-7; d_call: TRBD1; cdr3_nt: TGTGCCAGCAGTACCCGGGACAGGCGCGAGCAGTACTTC; cdr3_aa: CASSTRDRREQYF
v_call: TRBV12-3/TRBV12-4; clone_size: many; j_call: TRBJ2-4; d_call: .; cdr3_nt: TGTGCCAGCGGAAACGCCAAAAACATTCAGTACTTC; cdr3_aa: CASGNAKNIQYF
v_call: TRBV20-1; clone_size: .; j_call: TRBJ2-7; d_call: .; cdr3_nt: TGCAGTGCTTCAACGAGGGACGAGCAGTACTTC; cdr3_aa: CSASTRDEQYF
v_call: TRBV20-1; clone_size: few; j_call: TRBJ2-3; d_call: .; cdr3_nt: TGCAGTGCTAGGGGGCTAGCGTACACAGATACGCAGTATTTT; cdr3_aa: CSARGLAYTDTQYF
v_call: TRBV4-1; clone_size: .; j_call: TRBJ2-1; d_call: .; cdr3_nt: TGCGCCAGCGCCAGTGGGAACAATGAGCAGTTCTTC; cdr3_aa: CASASGNNEQFF
v_call: TRBV5-1; clone_size: few; j_call: TRBJ2-5; d_call: .; cdr3_nt: TGCGCCAGCAGCTTGTCCAGCGCAGAGACCCAGTACTTC; cdr3_aa: CASSLSSAETQYF
v_call: TRBV3-1; clone_size: .; j_call: TRBJ2-5; d_call: .; cdr3_nt: TGTGCCAGCTTCACATTCGGGGAGACCCAGTACTTC; cdr3_aa: CASFTFGETQYF
v_call: TRBV12-3/TRBV12-4; clone_size: many; j_call: TRBJ2-5; d_call: .; cdr3_nt: TGTGCCAGCAGTTTTCTTGGAGAGACCCAGTACTTC; cdr3_aa: CASSFLGETQYF
v_call: TRBV27; clone_size: .; j_call: TRBJ2-7; d_call: TRBD1; cdr3_nt: TGTGCCAGCAGTAAGGGACAGCTCTACGTCTACGAGCAGTACTTC; cdr3_aa: CASSKGQLYVYEQYF
v_call: TRBV7-7; clone_size: few; j_call: TRBJ2-5; d_call: TRBD2; cdr3_nt: TGTGCCAGCAGCTTAGGGACTAGCGGGAGGGAGACCCAGTACTTC; cdr3_aa: CASSLGTSGRETQYF
v_call: TRBV12-3/TRBV12-4; clone_size: many; j_call: TRBJ1-2; d_call: .; cdr3_nt: TGTGCCAGCAGTTTTGGGTCCTGGGGTGGGGATAATGGCTACACCTTC; cdr3_aa: CASSFGSWGGDNGYTF
v_call: TRBV7-9; clone_size: .; j_call: TRBJ2-3; d_call: TRBD2; cdr3_nt: TGTGCCAGCAGCTTAGGGCTAGCGGGAGCTGTAGATACGCAGTATTTT; cdr3_aa: CASSLGLAGAVDTQYF
v_call: TRBV20-1; clone_size: .; j_call: TRBJ2-3; d_call: .; cdr3_nt: TGCAGTGCTAGTGACGCCAATACGCAGTATTTT; cdr3_aa: CSASDANTQYF
v_call: TRBV6-2/TRBV6-3; clone_size: few; j_call: TRBJ2-3; d_call: TRBD2; cdr3_nt: TGTGCCAGCAGTTATGGCGGACTAGAGGCAAATACGCAGTATTTT; cdr3_aa: CASSYGGLEANTQYF
v_call: TRBV20-1; clone_size: .; j_call: TRBJ1-1; d_call: .; cdr3_nt: TGCAGTGCCGTCGGCAGGAACACTGAAGCTTTCTTT; cdr3_aa: CSAVGRNTEAFF
v_call: TRBV5-1; clone_size: few; j_call: TRBJ2-1; d_call: TRBD2; cdr3_nt: TGCGCCAGCAGCTCGCCTAGCGGGTTCTACAATGAGCAGTTCTTC; cdr3_aa: CASSSPSGFYNEQFF
v_call: TRBV7-9; clone_size: .; j_call: TRBJ2-2; d_call: .; cdr3_nt: TGTGCCAGCAGCTTAGTATTGACCAACACCGGGGAGCTGTTTTTT; cdr3_aa: CASSLVLTNTGELFF
v_call: TRBV12-3/TRBV12-4; clone_size: many; j_call: TRBJ2-3; d_call: .; cdr3_nt: TGTGCCAGCAGTTTTCTCGGAGATACGCAGTATTTT; cdr3_aa: CASSFLGDTQYF
v_call: TRBV27; clone_size: .; j_call: TRBJ2-1; d_call: .; cdr3_nt: TGTGCCAGCAGTCTCTCCGGGACAACACCTTACAATGAGCAGTTCTTC; cdr3_aa: CASSLSGTTPYNEQFF
v_call: TRBV20-1; clone_size: few; j_call: TRBJ2-6; d_call: .; cdr3_nt: TGCAGTGCCCAAAAGCCCTCTGGGGCCAACGTCCTGACTTTC; cdr3_aa: CSAQKPSGANVLTF
v_call: TRBV12-3/TRBV12-4; clone_size: many; j_call: TRBJ2-6; d_call: .; cdr3_nt: TGTGCCAGCAGTTTACCCCCTGGCCCAATCTGGTTC; cdr3_aa: CASSLPPGPIWF
v_call: TRBV7-2; clone_size: many; j_call: TRBJ2-3; d_call: TRBD1; cdr3_nt: TGTGCCAGCAGTTTTCTAGGACAGGGGGCTATAGATACGCAGTATTTT; cdr3_aa: CASSFLGQGAIDTQYF
v_call: TRBV29-1; clone_size: .; j_call: TRBJ2-5; d_call: TRBD2; cdr3_nt: TGCAGCGTGGGGCTAGCGGGCCAGACCCAGTACTTC; cdr3_aa: CSVGLAGQTQYF
v_call: TRBV20-1; clone_size: few; j_call: TRBJ2-3; d_call: .; cdr3_nt: TGCAGTGCTAGAGCAAACGGGGTGGGCACAGATACGCAGTATTTT; cdr3_aa: CSARANGVGTDTQYF
v_call: TRBV24-1; clone_size: once; j_call: TRBJ2-3; d_call: .; cdr3_nt: TGTGCCACCAGTGATGGGCCCAGTAATACGCAGTATTTT; cdr3_aa: CATSDGPSNTQYF
v_call: TRBV27; clone_size: .; j_call: TRBJ2-3; d_call: TRBD2; cdr3_nt: TGTGCCAGCAGTTTGGAGCTAGCGGGGGGGGCAGATACGCAGTATTTT; cdr3_aa: CASSLELAGGADTQYF
v_call: TRBV20-1; clone_size: few; j_call: TRBJ1-6; d_call: .; cdr3_nt: TGCAGTGCTAGAGATAACTCGGGGTCACCCCTCCACTTT; cdr3_aa: CSARDNSGSPLHF
v_call: TRBV2; clone_size: .; j_call: TRBJ2-5; d_call: .; cdr3_nt: TGTGCCAGCAGTGGGGTGACGGAGACCCAGTACTTC; cdr3_aa: CASSGVTETQYF
v_call: TRBV9; clone_size: .; j_call: TRBJ2-5; d_call: TRBD1; cdr3_nt: TGTGCCAGCAGCGTAGGAGACAGGGGTACCGAGACCCAGTACTTC; cdr3_aa: CASSVGDRGTETQYF
v_call: TRBV12-3/TRBV12-4; clone_size: few; j_call: TRBJ2-2; d_call: .; cdr3_nt: TGTGCCAGCAGGATTGGGGGGTCCGGGGAGCTGTTTTTT; cdr3_aa: CASRIGGSGELFF
v_call: TRBV5-1; clone_size: few; j_call: TRBJ2-7; d_call: .; cdr3_nt: TGCGCCAGCAGCTGGGCAGATTCCTACGAGCAGTACTTC; cdr3_aa: CASSWADSYEQYF
v_call: TRBV15; clone_size: .; j_call: TRBJ1-6; d_call: .; cdr3_nt: TGTGCCACCAGCACCGGGACGGCCGATTCACCCCTCCACTTT; cdr3_aa: CATSTGTADSPLHF
v_call: TRBV6-5; clone_size: many; j_call: TRBJ2-7; d_call: .; cdr3_nt: TGTGCCAGCAGTTACAATCGGGCGGAGCAGTACTTC; cdr3_aa: CASSYNRAEQYF
v_call: TRBV20-1; clone_size: .; j_call: TRBJ2-1; d_call: TRBD1; cdr3_nt: TGCAGTGCTAGAGATATTACAGGGGGCGATGAGCAGTTCTTC; cdr3_aa: CSARDITGGDEQFF
v_call: TRBV7-8; clone_size: few; j_call: TRBJ2-5; d_call: .; cdr3_nt: TGTGCCAGCAGCTCCGAGTACTTC; cdr3_aa: CASSSEYF
v_call: TRBV4-1; clone_size: .; j_call: TRBJ1-2; d_call: .; cdr3_nt: TGCGCCAGCAGCCAAGATTATGAGGGACCCTATGGCTACACCTTC; cdr3_aa: CASSQDYEGPYGYTF
v_call: TRBV28; clone_size: .; j_call: TRBJ2-3; d_call: .; cdr3_nt: TGTGCCAGCGTATGGGGATCTTCCGATACGCAGTATTTT; cdr3_aa: CASVWGSSDTQYF
v_call: TRBV12-3/TRBV12-4; clone_size: .; j_call: TRBJ2-3; d_call: TRBD2; cdr3_nt: TGTGCCAGCAGCTCTAGCGGGAGGGCCCTTTGGATGTTATCTTATACGCAGTATTTT; cdr3_aa: CASSSSGRALWMLSYTQYF
v_call: TRBV25-1; clone_size: few; j_call: TRBJ2-1; d_call: .; cdr3_nt: TGTGCCAGCAGTGGGGGTCTGAACTGGGGCTACAATGAGCAGTTCTTC; cdr3_aa: CASSGGLNWGYNEQFF
v_call: TRBV11-2; clone_size: many; j_call: TRBJ2-1; d_call: .; cdr3_nt: TGTGCCAGCAGCTTAGATCGGTGGGACAATGAGCAGTTCTTC; cdr3_aa: CASSLDRWDNEQFF
v_call: TRBV3-1; clone_size: .; j_call: TRBJ1-5; d_call: TRBD1; cdr3_nt: TGTGCCAGCAGCCAAGGGACAGGGATGGGTCAGCCCCAGCATTTT; cdr3_aa: CASSQGTGMGQPQHF
v_call: TRBV4-3; clone_size: few; j_call: TRBJ1-1; d_call: TRBD1; cdr3_nt: TGCGCCAGCAGCCAAGTAGGGGGCTCGATGAACACTGAAGCTTTCTTT; cdr3_aa: CASSQVGGSMNTEAFF
v_call: TRBV20-1; clone_size: many; j_call: TRBJ2-2; d_call: .; cdr3_nt: TGCAGTGCTAGGGCTAGACCTGGCACCGGGGAGCTGTTTTTT; cdr3_aa: CSARARPGTGELFF
v_call: TRBV29-1; clone_size: many; j_call: TRBJ1-1; d_call: .; cdr3_nt: TGCAGCGTTGAGGACAGTGAAGCTTTCTTT; cdr3_aa: CSVEDSEAFF
v_call: TRBV2; clone_size: .; j_call: TRBJ2-7; d_call: .; cdr3_nt: TGTGCCAGCACCCCGACGCAGGGAATATCCTACGAGCAGTACTTC; cdr3_aa: CASTPTQGISYEQYF
v_call: TRBV4-2; clone_size: few; j_call: TRBJ2-1; d_call: TRBD2; cdr3_nt: TGTGCCAGCAGCCAAGATGGCGACCTAGCGGGGAGTCAGCAGTTCTTC; cdr3_aa: CASSQDGDLAGSQQFF
v_call: TRBV6-5; clone_size: few; j_call: TRBJ2-3; d_call: .; cdr3_nt: TGTGCCAGCAGTTACTGGGACTGGGGACCAGATACGCAGTATTTT; cdr3_aa: CASSYWDWGPDTQYF
v_call: TRBV10-3; clone_size: .; j_call: TRBJ1-2; d_call: .; cdr3_nt: TGTGCCATCAGTGAGTCGGGCGACAACCACTATGGCTACACCTTC; cdr3_aa: CAISESGDNHYGYTF
v_call: TRBV5-1; clone_size: .; j_call: TRBJ2-5; d_call: .; cdr3_nt: TGCGCCAGCAGCTTGGGTCGGGCTCCAGAGACCCAGTACTTC; cdr3_aa: CASSLGRAPETQYF
v_call: TRBV12-5; clone_size: .; j_call: TRBJ2-1; d_call: .; cdr3_nt: TGTGCTAGTGGTTTGGTACAGGCTGTAAGTGATGAGCAGTTCTTC; cdr3_aa: CASGLVQAVSDEQFF
v_call: TRBV20-1; clone_size: many; j_call: TRBJ2-1; d_call: .; cdr3_nt: TGCAGTGCACCCGGACCGAACACCCGCTACAATGAGCAGTTCTTC; cdr3_aa: CSAPGPNTRYNEQFF
v_call: TRBV6-5; clone_size: many; j_call: TRBJ2-7; d_call: .; cdr3_nt: TGTGCCAGCAGTTACGGCCCGGGCGGCGGGCACGAGCAGTACTTC; cdr3_aa: CASSYGPGGGHEQYF
v_call: TRBV10-2; clone_size: many; j_call: TRBJ2-1; d_call: TRBD2; cdr3_nt: TGCGCCAGCAACAAGCGGGAGGCTGGAAACAATGAGCAGTTCTTC; cdr3_aa: CASNKREAGNNEQFF